The source of this TCR beta chain is a study of technical replicates of blood from several donors. Trimming cost V 0 bases and J 5 bases, with 14 bases left between them. CDR1 and CDR2 (germline): LNHNV, YYDKDF (reference sequence). This CDR3 comprises 16 residues. Assay used: immunoSEQ multiplex PCR; TCRdb lists only in-frame clones, some missing. The data hold tens of thousands of clones, with approximately 94% observed a single time. The chain joins TRBV15 to TRBJ2-1; tentatively, D is TRBD1 (5 bases). This receptor was taken from a human donor in good health. The sequenced material came from T cells isolated from PBMCs. DNA of the CDR3: TGTGCCACCAGCAGAGAAGGGCGGACATTGAACAATGAGCAGTTCTTC. It is translated as CATSREGRTLNNEQFF.